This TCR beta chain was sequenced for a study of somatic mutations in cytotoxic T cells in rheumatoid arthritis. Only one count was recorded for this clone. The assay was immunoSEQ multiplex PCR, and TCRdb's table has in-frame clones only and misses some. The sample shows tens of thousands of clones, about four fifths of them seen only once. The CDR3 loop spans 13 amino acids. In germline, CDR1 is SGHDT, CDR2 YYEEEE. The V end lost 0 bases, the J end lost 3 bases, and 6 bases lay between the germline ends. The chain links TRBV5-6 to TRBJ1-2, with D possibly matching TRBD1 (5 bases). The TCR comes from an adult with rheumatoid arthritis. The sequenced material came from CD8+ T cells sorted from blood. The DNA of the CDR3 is TGTGCCAGCAGCTTGGCGGGGGACTATGGCTACACCTTC. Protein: CASSLAGDYGYTF.